The TCR beta chain described here comes from a study of blood T cell repertoires in COVID-19. Study in general: Some COVID-19 samples were acute and others convalescent; all came from the United States, Italy and Spain. The cDNA or gDNA used as material had been derived from T cells, B-cell-depleted T cells, or PBMCs.

Original handling: Counts of nucleated cells, estimated from reference gene primer amplification, were obtained. Repertoires were generated with immunoSEQ multiplex PCR, while TCRdb's copy carries only in-frame clones and drops some. V, J and clone size are taken as reported in that table, and D and trimming were inferred from the DNA itself. In the table there are approximately 110,000 clones, more than 60% of which are singletons. V was pared by 4 bases and J by 8 bases, with 14 bases of the junction left unmatched. The CDR3 totals 16 residues. Germline lookup yields CDR1 SGHRS and CDR2 YFSETQ. This clone was detected a few times.

The rearrangement links TRBV5-1 to TRBJ2-1; 8 nucleotides agree with TRBD2. Sample: peripheral blood. The clonotype comes from a man in his 70s with active or convalescent COVID-19. The CDR3 DNA follows: TGCGCCAGCAGCGGGGGAGCGGGAGAGGGATCCTATGAGCAGTTCTTC. Its translation: CASSGGAGEGSYEQFF. The variable domain in full, with the rest retrieved from reference TRBV5-1 and TRBJ2-1, is KAGVTQTPRYLIKTRGQQVTLSCSPISGHRSVSWYQQTPGQGLQFLFEYFSETQRNKGNFPGRFSGRQFSNSRSEMNVSTLELGDSALYLCASSGGAGEGSYEQFFGPGTRLTVL.